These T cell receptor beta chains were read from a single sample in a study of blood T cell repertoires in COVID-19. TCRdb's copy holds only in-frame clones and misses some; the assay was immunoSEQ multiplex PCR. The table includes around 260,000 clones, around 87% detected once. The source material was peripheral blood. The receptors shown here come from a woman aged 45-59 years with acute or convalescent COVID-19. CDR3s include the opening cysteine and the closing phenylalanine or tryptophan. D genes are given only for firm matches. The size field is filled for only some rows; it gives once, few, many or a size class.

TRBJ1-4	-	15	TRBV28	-	TGTGCCAGCAGTTTCCGTGCACAGGGTAGCGAAAAACTGTTTTTT	CASSFRAQGSEKLFF
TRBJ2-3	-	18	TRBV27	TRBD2	TGTGCCAGCAGTTTCAAGATCGGGACTAGTCTTGGCACAGATACGCAGTATTTT	CASSFKIGTSLGTDTQYF
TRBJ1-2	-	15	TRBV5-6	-	TGTGCCAGCAGCTTGGTACAGGCCTTTAACTATGGCTACACCTTC	CASSLVQAFNYGYTF
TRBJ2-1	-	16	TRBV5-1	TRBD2	TGCGCCAGCAGCTCACTTAGCGGGAGACTCTACAATGAGCAGTTCTTC	CASSSLSGRLYNEQFF
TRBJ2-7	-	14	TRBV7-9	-	TGTGCCAGCAGCTTAGATGACTATTCGTACGAGCAGTACTTC	CASSLDDYSYEQYF
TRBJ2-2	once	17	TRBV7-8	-	TGTGCCAGCAGCTTAGCGCTAGGACAGTATATGACCGGGGAGCTGTTTTTT	CASSLALGQYMTGELFF
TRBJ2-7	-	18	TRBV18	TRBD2	TGTGCCAGCTCACCACCGGGACTAGCGGGACCACGACCCTACGAGCAGTACTTC	CASSPPGLAGPRPYEQYF
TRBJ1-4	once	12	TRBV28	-	TGTGCCAGCACCGCGGTCTATGAAAAACTGTTTTTT	CASTAVYEKLFF
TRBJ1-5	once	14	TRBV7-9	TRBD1	TGTGCCAGCAGCTTGGGACAGGGCTTCCAGCCCCAGCATTTT	CASSLGQGFQPQHF
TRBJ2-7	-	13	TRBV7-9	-	TGTGCCAGCAGCTTAGGCCAGGAAGACGAGCAGTACTTC	CASSLGQEDEQYF
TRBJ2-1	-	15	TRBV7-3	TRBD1	TGTGCCAGCAGCTCGACAGGGAGCGACTACAATGAGCAGTTCTTC	CASSSTGSDYNEQFF
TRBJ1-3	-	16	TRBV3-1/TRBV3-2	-	TGTGCCAGCAGCCTCCGGGTCCCTCCCTCTGGAAACACCATATATTTT	CASSLRVPPSGNTIYF
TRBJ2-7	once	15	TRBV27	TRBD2	TGTGCCAGCAGTTCTAGCGGGAGAACCTTCTACGAGCAGTACTTC	CASSSSGRTFYEQYF
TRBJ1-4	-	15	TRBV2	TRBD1	TGTGCCAGCATATCCCGCAGGGGGGTCGGAGAAAAACTGTTTTTT	CASISRRGVGEKLFF
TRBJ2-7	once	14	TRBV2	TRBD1	TGTGCCAGCATTCGGGACAGGGTCTCCTACGAGCAGTACTTC	CASIRDRVSYEQYF
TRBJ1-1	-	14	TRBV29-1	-	TGCAGCGTTGGTGGCAGGCTGATGAACACTGAAGCTTTCTTT	CSVGGRLMNTEAFF
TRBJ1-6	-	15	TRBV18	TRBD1	TGTGCCAGCTCACCACGGGACAGAGATAATTCACCCCTCCACTTT	CASSPRDRDNSPLHF
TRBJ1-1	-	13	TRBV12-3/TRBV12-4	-	TGTGCCAGCAGTTTGGGAGTTAGCGATGAAGCTTTCTTT	CASSLGVSDEAFF
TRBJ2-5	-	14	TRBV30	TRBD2	TGTGCCTGGAGTGGGACTAGCGGGTCGGCGACCCAGTACTTC	CAWSGTSGSATQYF
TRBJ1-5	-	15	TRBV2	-	TGTGCCAGCAGTGAAAAGACAGGCCGCAATCAGCCCCAGCATTTT	CASSEKTGRNQPQHF
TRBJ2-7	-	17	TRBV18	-	TGTGCCAGCTCACCGGTGGGTCCCGGGACACGGGACTACGAGCAGTACTTC	CASSPVGPGTRDYEQYF
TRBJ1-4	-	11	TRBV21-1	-	TGTGCCAGCATCCCCTATGAAAAACTGTTTTTT	CASIPYEKLFF
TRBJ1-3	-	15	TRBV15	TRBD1	TGTGCCACCAGCAGAGGGACAGGGTCGAGAAACACCATATATTTT	CATSRGTGSRNTIYF
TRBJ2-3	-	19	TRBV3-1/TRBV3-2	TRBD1	TGTGCCAGCAGCCAAGATGGAGTGGGGACAGCGGCCCGCACAGATACGCAGTATTTT	CASSQDGVGTAARTDTQYF
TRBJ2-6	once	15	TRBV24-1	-	TGTGCCACCAGTGACTACAGGGCTGGGGCCAACGTCCTGACTTTC	CATSDYRAGANVLTF
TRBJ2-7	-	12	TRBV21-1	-	TGTGCCAGCAGGATCCCAGGGATAGGGCAGTACTTC	CASRIPGIGQYF
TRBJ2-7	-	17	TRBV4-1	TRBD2	TGCGCCAGCAGCCAAGGACCCCCGACTAGCGAAGACTACGAGCAGTACTTC	CASSQGPPTSEDYEQYF
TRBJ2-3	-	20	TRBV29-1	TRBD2	TGCAGCGTTCGTACTTTACTCGTCGGGGAGGGGCTAGCCTACACAGATACGCAGTATTTT	CSVRTLLVGEGLAYTDTQYF
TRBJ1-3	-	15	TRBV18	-	TGTGCCAGCTCACCACAACAGAGTGATGGAAACACCATATATTTT	CASSPQQSDGNTIYF
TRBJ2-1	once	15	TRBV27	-	TGTGCCAGCAGTTTATCGCCAGGCCAGTACAATGAGCAGTTCTTC	CASSLSPGQYNEQFF
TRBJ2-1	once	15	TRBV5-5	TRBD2	TGTGCCAGCAGCTTGAGGCTAGCGGGAGGAGGTGAGCAGTTCTTC	CASSLRLAGGGEQFF
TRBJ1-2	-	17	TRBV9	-	TGTGCCAGCAGCGTACGGGGAACAGGGTACGGGATCTATGGCTACACCTTC	CASSVRGTGYGIYGYTF
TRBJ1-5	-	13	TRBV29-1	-	TGCAGCGTCCGGGGGAATAGCAATCAGCCCCAGCATTTT	CSVRGNSNQPQHF
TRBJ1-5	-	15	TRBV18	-	TGTGCCAGCTCACCAGCGGACACCGTGCAGCAGCCCCAGCATTTT	CASSPADTVQQPQHF
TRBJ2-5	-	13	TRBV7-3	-	TGTGCCAGCAGCCAACAGAGCGGAGAGACCCAGTACTTC	CASSQQSGETQYF
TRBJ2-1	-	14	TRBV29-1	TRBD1	TGCAGCATACGGACAGGGAAAAGCTACAATGAGCAGTTCTTC	CSIRTGKSYNEQFF
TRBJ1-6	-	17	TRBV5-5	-	TGTGCCAGCAGCTTGGAGCTGCAGGGAACCTATAATTCACCCCTCCACTTT	CASSLELQGTYNSPLHF
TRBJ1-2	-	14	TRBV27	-	TGTGCCAGCACTCGGACGGGAACTAACTATGGCTACACCTTC	CASTRTGTNYGYTF
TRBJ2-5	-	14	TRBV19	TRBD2	TGTGCCAGTAGCCCAGCGGGAGGTTATGAGACCCAGTACTTC	CASSPAGGYETQYF
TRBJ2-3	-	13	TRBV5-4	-	TGTGCCAGCAGCCAAACTAGCACAGATACGCAGTATTTT	CASSQTSTDTQYF
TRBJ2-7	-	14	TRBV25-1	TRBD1	TGTGCCAGCCGCAGGACAGGGGGAAGAACCGAGCAGTACTTC	CASRRTGGRTEQYF
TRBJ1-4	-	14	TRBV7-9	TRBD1	TGTGCCAGCAGCTCCGGGACAGGGAATGAAAAACTGTTTTTT	CASSSGTGNEKLFF
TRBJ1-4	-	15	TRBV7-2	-	TGTGCCAGCAGCTTAGTAGCGGGCTACTTTGAAAAACTGTTTTTT	CASSLVAGYFEKLFF
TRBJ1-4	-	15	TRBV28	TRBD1	TGTGCCAGCAGTCCTCAGACAGGGACGGGCGAAAAACTGTTTTTT	CASSPQTGTGEKLFF
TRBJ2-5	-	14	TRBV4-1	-	TGCGCCAGCAGCCAAGTACAGGGAACAGAGACCCAGTACTTC	CASSQVQGTETQYF
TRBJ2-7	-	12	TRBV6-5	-	TGTGCCAGCAGCCGCCACGGTCGAGAGCAGTACTTC	CASSRHGREQYF
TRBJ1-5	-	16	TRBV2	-	TGTGCCAGCAGAGGCAGGGCAGGTACCAGCGTTAAGCCCCAGCATTTT	CASRGRAGTSVKPQHF
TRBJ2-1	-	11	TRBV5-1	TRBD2	TGCGCCAGCAGCATTAGCGGGAAGCAGTTCTTC	CASSISGKQFF
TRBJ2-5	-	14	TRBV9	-	TGTGCCAGCAGCGTAGCTAACAGACAAGAGACCCAGTACTTC	CASSVANRQETQYF
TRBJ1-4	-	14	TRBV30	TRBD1	TGTGCCTGGAGTGCGGGACAGGGCGTTGAAAAACTGTTTTTT	CAWSAGQGVEKLFF
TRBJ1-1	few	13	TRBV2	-	TGTGCCAGCAGTGTAGAGACAAACACTGAAGCTTTCTTT	CASSVETNTEAFF
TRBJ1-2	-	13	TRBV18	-	TGTGCCAGCTCACCTGAGAGGAACTATGGCTACACCTTC	CASSPERNYGYTF
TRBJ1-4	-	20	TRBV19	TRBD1	TGTGCCAGTAGTATAGACTTATCTTCTTCCCGGACAGGGATAAATGAAAAACTGTTTTTT	CASSIDLSSSRTGINEKLFF
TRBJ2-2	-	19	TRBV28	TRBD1	TGTGCCAGCAGTTTTTACCTTACTAGGACAGGGGGGAGCACCGGGGAGCTGTTTTTT	CASSFYLTRTGGSTGELFF
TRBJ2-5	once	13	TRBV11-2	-	TGTGCCAGCAGCTTAGCGGGAGCGGAGACCCAGTACTTC	CASSLAGAETQYF
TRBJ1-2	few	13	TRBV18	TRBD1	TGTGCCAGCTCACCACAGACAGGGGATGGCTACACCTTC	CASSPQTGDGYTF
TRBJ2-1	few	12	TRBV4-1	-	TGCGCCAGCAGCCAAGATCGGTCCGGGCAGTTCTTC	CASSQDRSGQFF
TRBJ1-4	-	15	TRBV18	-	TGTGCCAGCTCACCGCGCGGGACAACTAATGAAAAACTGTTTTTT	CASSPRGTTNEKLFF